This T cell receptor beta chain stems from a study of CXCR3-negative and CXCR3-positive naive CD8 T cells. Regarding the study as a whole: Naive cells, whether CXCR3-negative or CXCR3-positive, had similar TRBV-TRBJ usage, while memory cells differed. Naive subsets were similarly diverse, while memory CD8+ repertoires were much less diverse. Higher TRB CDR3 hydrophobicity marked CXCR3-positive naive cells relative to CXCR3-negative naive cells.

A word on this clonotype: Its antigen is currently unknown.

Germline CDR1 reads SEHNR; CDR2 reads FQNEAQ (reference sequence). This CDR3 spans 13 amino acids. 5' RACE with UMI labels generated the TRB cDNA libraries. TCRdb reanalyzed the 5' RACE reads and collapses them to one entry per CDR3 protein, without DNA. This sample contains 65,000 to 95,000 distinct CDR3 sequences. V usage is TRBV7-9 and J usage is TRBJ2-7; TCRdb names TRBD2, which stays unverified in the absence of DNA. The sample consisted of naive CXCR3- CD8+ T cells from blood. Subset denoted: CD45RO-CCR7+CD27+CD95- naive CD8+ T cells lacking CXCR3 (TNR3-). The receptor's source is a human donor in good health. Some clones in this sample may be carry-over from other donors' samples. The CDR3 here is CASRGPFRNEQYF.